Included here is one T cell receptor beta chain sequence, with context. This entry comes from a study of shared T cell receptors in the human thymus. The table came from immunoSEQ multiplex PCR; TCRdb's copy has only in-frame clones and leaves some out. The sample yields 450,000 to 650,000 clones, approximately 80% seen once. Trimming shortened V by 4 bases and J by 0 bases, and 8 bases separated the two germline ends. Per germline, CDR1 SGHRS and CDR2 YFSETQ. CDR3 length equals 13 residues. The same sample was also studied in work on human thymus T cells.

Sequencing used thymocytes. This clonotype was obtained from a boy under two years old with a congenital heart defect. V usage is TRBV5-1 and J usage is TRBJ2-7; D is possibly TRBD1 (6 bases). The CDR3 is CASSKDSSYEQYF. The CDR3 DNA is TGCGCCAGCAGCAAGGACAGCTCCTACGAGCAGTACTTC.